These 12 T cell receptor beta chains were sequenced from one sample in a study of cytomegalovirus exposure and HLA in healthy donors. Sequenced by immunoSEQ multiplex PCR; TCRdb stores in-frame clones only, minus some. This table has roughly 140,000 clones, approximately 86% appearing once. The material sequenced was PBMCs. The origin of the receptors is a woman younger than 35 in good health and CMV-seropositive.

This clone was observed once. The chain carries TRBV7-8 and TRBJ1-4, with D possibly matching TRBD1 (6 bases). Trimming cost V 4 bases and J 10 bases, with 22 bases left between them. The CDR3 totals 16 residues. Per germline, CDR1 SGHVS and CDR2 FQNEAQ. The CDR3 DNA follows: TGTGCCAGCAGCTCACGGGACGGGACACGAGGATCAAAACTGTTTTTT. Translated: CASSSRDGTRGSKLFF.

The chain recombines TRBV7-9 with TRBJ2-7; D is undetermined. Germline V lookup: CDR1 SEHNR, CDR2 FQNEAQ (reference sequence). The CDR3 has 14 residues. V was trimmed by 1 base and J by 0 bases, leaving 7 bases between them. The CDR3 DNA sequence: TGTGCCAGCAGCTTAGGGGCTCTCTCCTACGAGCAGTACTTC. This translates into CASSLGALSYEQYF.

The chain joins TRBV9 to TRBJ2-2; D gene unclear. Germline V gene lookup returns CDR1 SGDLS and CDR2 YYNGEE. V lost 3 bases and J lost 6, with 6 bases in between. This CDR3 region has 12 residues. CDR3 DNA sequence: TGTGCCAGCAGCGGAGTTCCCGGGGAGCTGTTTTTT. It translates to CASSGVPGELFF.

The CDR3 DNA reads TGTGCCACCAGCAGCGGATGGGCTCCTGAGCAGTTCTTC. It is translated as CATSSGWAPEQFF. The J gene is TRBJ2-1, the V gene TRBV15; D remains unclear. V was shortened by 3 bases and J by 9 bases, with 12 bases between the two germline ends. The CDR3 length is 13 residues. CDR1 is LNHNV, CDR2 YYDKDF, per germline (reference sequence).

The rearrangement joins TRBV28 to TRBJ2-2; D call uncertain. V was shortened by 6 bases and J by 5 bases, with 7 bases between the two germline ends. CDR1 MDHEN and CDR2 SYDVKM come from the germline V gene. The CDR3 has 12 amino acids. DNA of the CDR3: TGTGCCAGCAGGGAGAGTACCGGGGAGCTGTTTTTT. It codes for CASRESTGELFF. The full variable domain, in which reference TRBV28 and TRBJ2-2 provide the parts outside the CDR3, is DVKVTQSSRYLVKRTGEKVFLECVQDMDHENMFWYRQDPGLGLRLIYFSYDVKMKEKGDIPEGYSVSREKKERFSLILESASTNQTSMYLCASRESTGELFFGEGSRLTVL.

V usage is TRBV5-1 and J usage is TRBJ2-3; 12 positions agree with TRBD2. V was clipped by 7 bases and J by 7 bases; unmatched bases: 10. In germline, CDR1 is SGHRS, CDR2 YFSETQ. The CDR3 runs to 15 residues. The CDR3 DNA sequence: TGCGCCAGCGTAGAGACTAGCGGGAGTCCTCATACGCAGTATTTT. The encoded protein is CASVETSGSPHTQYF.

This rearrangement joins TRBV7-8 to TRBJ2-3, with D perhaps TRBD2 (6 bases). Trimming left V 3 bases short and J 5 bases short, with 12 bases between. The CDR3 totals 14 residues. The germline CDR1 and CDR2 sequences are SGHVS and FQNEAQ. The CDR3 bases are TGTGCCAGCAGCTTCGGGAGTTCAGGAGATACGCAGTATTTT. Translating gives CASSFGSSGDTQYF.

The V call is TRBV27, the J call TRBJ2-3; D remains unclear. The germline CDR1 and CDR2 sequences are MNHEY and SMNVEV (reference sequence). The CDR3 length is 13 residues. The germline V and J ends were trimmed by 7 bases and 5 bases, with 13 bases remaining between them. Written as DNA, the CDR3 is TGTGCCAGCACCCTCATCTATGGAGATACGCAGTATTTT. It yields the protein CASTLIYGDTQYF.

CDR3 in amino acids: CASSPTYYNEQFF. The DNA of the CDR3 is TGTGCCAGCAGCCCTACCTACTACAATGAGCAGTTCTTC. The J gene is TRBJ2-1, the V gene TRBV9, with D unclear. CDR1 is SGDLS, CDR2 YYNGEE, per germline. Deletions cut 4 bases from V and 3 bases from J, with 8 bases between. CDR3 length: 13 amino acids.

The chain recombines TRBV15 with TRBJ2-5; 7 bases match TRBD2. Germline V gene sequence: CDR1 LNHNV, CDR2 YYDKDF (reference sequence). The CDR3 runs 16 residues. Trimming took 1 base from V and 0 from J; bases not matched to a gene: 5. In nucleotides, the CDR3 is TGTGCCACCAGCAGAGGGGCGGGGGTGCACCAAGAGACCCAGTACTTC. It codes for CATSRGAGVHQETQYF.

This chain joins TRBV6-5 and TRBJ1-1; no clear D gene. V lost 2 bases and J 6 bases, leaving 10 bases between the germline ends. CDR1 is MNHEY, CDR2 SVGAGI, per germline. The CDR3 extends over 13 amino acids. The CDR3 nucleotides read TGTGCCAGCAGTTACAACGCCGGGGCTGAAGCTTTCTTT. Amino acid sequence: CASSYNAGAEAFF.

CDR3 sequence reads: CASSLEEWASEAFF. The CDR3 DNA follows: TGTGCCAGCAGCTTGGAAGAGTGGGCTTCTGAAGCTTTCTTT. This sequence joins TRBV5-8 and TRBJ1-1; D gene ambiguous. The ends were cut back, 0 bases at V and 6 bases at J, with 12 bases in the middle. This CDR3 has 14 residues. CDR1 and CDR2 (germline): SGHTS, YDEGEE.